This T cell receptor (beta chain) emerged from a study of blood T cell repertoires in COVID-19. Study overall: Researchers got acute and convalescent COVID-19 samples from the United States, Italy and Spain. T cells, B-cell-depleted T cells, or PBMCs provided the cDNA or gDNA that served as material.

In the original workflow: Reference gene primer amplification in the assay estimated nucleated cell counts. Some clones are missing from TCRdb's copy, which holds only in-frame ones; the method was immunoSEQ multiplex PCR. That table is the source of V, J and clone size, and D and trimming were worked out from the DNA. Among 65,000 to 90,000 clones listed, around 80% were seen once. Per germline, CDR1 LNHNV and CDR2 YYDKDF (reference sequence). CDR3 size: 18 residues. Trimming removed 0 bases from V and 5 bases from J; junction bases left unmatched: 10. This clonotype was sampled from a man aged 60 to 75 with active or convalescent COVID-19. The sample taken for sequencing was peripheral blood. The chain uses TRBV15 and TRBJ2-7; 13 nucleotides agree with TRBD2. CDR3 loop: CATSRDRGLAGPMNEQYF. CDR3 DNA sequence: TGTGCCACCAGCAGAGATCGGGGACTAGCGGGGCCGATGAACGAGCAGTACTTC.